Listed here are 9 T cell receptor beta chains from one sample, sequenced in a study of T cell repertoires in cytomegalovirus infection. Antigens for these TCRs are unknown. TCRdb redid the calling of the reads with MiXCR, one entry per CDR3 protein. There are approximately 350,000 distinct CDR3 sequences in the sample; roughly 36% occur only once, and about 13% lies in the top ten. Sequences were derived from cultured PBMCs, sampled from culture after CMV antigen stimulation. The origin of the receptors is a human donor in good health (CMV status not recorded). Some clones in this sample may be carry-over from other donors' samples.

The chain links TRBV19 to TRBJ2-1; 10 bases agree with TRBD2. The germline V gene has CDR1 LNHDA and CDR2 SQIVND (reference sequence). This CDR3 comprises 16 residues. Trimming at V came to 1 base and at J to 6 bases, leaving 6 bases not matched to a gene. The CDR3 DNA reads TGTGCCAGTAGTATAGGTAGGCGGACTAGCGGCAATGAGCAGTTCTTC. It yields the protein CASSIGRRTSGNEQFF.

The chain couples TRBV29-1 to TRBJ2-5; D is possibly TRBD2 (5 bases). This CDR3 has 11 amino acids. V lost 4 bases and J 5 bases, leaving 8 bases between the germline ends. CDR1 SQVTM and CDR2 ANQGSEA come from the germline V gene. The CDR3 is CSVGPGETQYF. The CDR3 DNA is TGCAGCGTTGGTCCGGGGGAGACCCAGTACTTC.

The V call is TRBV7-8, the J call TRBJ2-7, with TRBD2 matching over 7 bases. V dropped 1 base and J dropped 3; count of bases not matched to a gene: 9. The CDR3 sequence is 16 residues long. Germline CDR1 is SGHVS and CDR2 is FQNEAQ. This CDR3 is CASSLVRLADNYEQYF. For the CDR3, the DNA is TGTGCCAGCAGCTTAGTAAGGCTAGCGGATAACTACGAGCAGTACTTC.

This clonotype was picked up many times. The chain couples TRBV7-2 to TRBJ1-6, with D perhaps TRBD1 (6 bases). The germline CDR1 and CDR2 sequences are SGHTA and FQGNSA. CDR3 length: 16 amino acids. V was clipped by 5 bases and J by 7 bases, with 18 bases between them. CDR3 region: CASSVQGKNVNSPLHF. The CDR3 DNA reads as TGTGCCAGCAGCGTACAGGGAAAGAACGTAAATTCACCCCTCCACTTT.

This chain joins TRBV7-6 and TRBJ2-3; 8 bases match TRBD2. The CDR3 extends over 14 amino acids. Germline V lookup: CDR1 SGHVS, CDR2 FNYEAQ. Losses at the gene ends were 5 bases for V and 1 base for J; bases not matched to a gene: 2. CDR3 coding DNA: TGTGCCAGCAGCCGGGAGGGTGGCACAGATACGCAGTATTTT. Amino acids: CASSREGGTDTQYF.

The CDR3 bases are TGTGCCAGTAACTCCGGGACAGGGGGCTACAATGAGCAGTTCTTC. Its protein is CASNSGTGGYNEQFF. The rearrangement joins TRBV19 to TRBJ2-1, with TRBD1 identical over 11 bases. There are 15 residues in the CDR3. The germline V gene encodes CDR1 LNHDA and CDR2 SQIVND (reference sequence). Trimming took 7 bases from V and 3 from J; bases not matched to a gene: 5.

This chain joins TRBV24-1 and TRBJ2-7, with D maybe TRBD2 (5 bases). The CDR3 extends over 13 amino acids. Germline assignment: CDR1 KGHDR and CDR2 SFDVKD. Trimming left V 5 bases short and J 0 bases short, with 7 bases between. In DNA, the CDR3 is TGTGCCACCAGTGGGACTGCCTCCTACGAGCAGTACTTC. Translation: CATSGTASYEQYF.

The V and J genes are TRBV7-3 and TRBJ2-1, with 14 bases matching TRBD2. Germline V gene lookup returns CDR1 SGHTA and CDR2 FQGTGA. The trim removed 6 bases at V and 4 bases at J, leaving 17 bases unmatched. This CDR3 region has 20 residues. The CDR3 region has the DNA TGTGCCAGCAGTTACGGGACTAGCGGGAGCCTGCCCTTCTTATACAATGAGCAGTTCTTC. Protein sequence: CASSYGTSGSLPFLYNEQFF. Together with reference TRBV7-3 and TRBJ2-1, the CDR3 gives the full variable domain: GAGVSQTPSNKVTEKGKYVELRCDPISGHTALYWYRQSLGQGPEFLIYFQGTGAADDSGLPNDRFFAVRPEGSVSTLKIQRTERGDSAVYLCASSYGTSGSLPFLYNEQFFGPGTRLTVL.

The gene calls are TRBV4-1 and TRBJ1-2, with D unresolved. The V and J ends lost 1 base and 4 bases respectively, with 13 bases between them. CDR1 MGHRA and CDR2 YSYEKL come from the germline V gene. The CDR3 is made up of 15 amino acids. DNA of the CDR3: TGCGCCAGCAGCCAAGTAGACACCCCGGTCTATGGCTACACCTTC. Its translation is CASSQVDTPVYGYTF.